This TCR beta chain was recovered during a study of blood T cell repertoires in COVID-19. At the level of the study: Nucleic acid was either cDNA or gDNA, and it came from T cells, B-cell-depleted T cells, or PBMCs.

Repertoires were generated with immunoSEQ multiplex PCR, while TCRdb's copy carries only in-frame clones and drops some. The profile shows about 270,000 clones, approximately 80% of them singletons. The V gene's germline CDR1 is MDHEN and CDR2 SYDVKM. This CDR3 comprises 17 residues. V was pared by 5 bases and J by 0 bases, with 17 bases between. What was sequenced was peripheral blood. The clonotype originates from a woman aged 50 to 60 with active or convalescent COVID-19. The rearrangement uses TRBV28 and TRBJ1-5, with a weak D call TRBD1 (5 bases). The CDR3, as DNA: TGTGCCAGCAGTGCCCCGGTTGGACAATATAGCAATCAGCCCCAGCATTTT. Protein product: CASSAPVGQYSNQPQHF.